This record looks at one T cell receptor (beta chain) sequence and its context. The antigen this receptor binds is unknown. Base qualities were left out, and no much larger clone turns up one base away. This sample is drawn from a study of early T cells in non-severe SARS-CoV-2 infection (dated by TCRdb to 2020 to 2023). About the full investigation: Bulk RNA from unsorted whole blood was used for TCR sequencing, so alpha and beta chains could not be paired. The paper's findings and limits, for the study overall: VDJdb matching was skewed toward anti-spike CD8 responses and likely underestimated virus-specific expansions by missing private and CD4 specificities.

This was a case-control study nested in a cohort of healthcare workers in London, UK, who had nasopharyngeal swab PCR tests and blood samples taken every week. Healthcare workers were enrolled in the week of the UK lockdown, from 23 to 31 March 2020, and were followed every week for up to roughly 16 weeks. Library generation was performed with 5' RACE. TCRdb lists the instrument as NextSeq 500. Unique molecular identifiers were attached to individual cDNA molecules in the TCR library protocol so that sequencing error and PCR bias could be corrected. TCR alpha and beta chains were both sequenced, and the abundances of alpha and beta sequences in each sample were closely correlated with each other. The study's own analysis went as follows. Decombinator V4 was used to annotate TCR sequences for V gene, J gene and CDR3. TCRs were defined as expanded if a significant change between any two time points was detected under a Poisson model with p below 0.0001. TCR abundances were normalised to the total number of TCRs sequenced per sample and expressed as counts per million. MAIT TCRs were defined by TRAV1-2 paired with TRAJ12, TRAJ20 or TRAJ33, and iNKT TCRs by TRAV10 paired with TRAJ18. A search of VDJdb, accessed on 1 November 2021, was run for TCRs annotated to CMV, EBV and SARS-CoV-2, with TCRs annotated for multiple antigens excluded. TCRdb redid the processing of the public reads, applying fastp at Q25 and MiXCR, and retained in-frame beta chains. Every entry covers one CDR3 protein and lists the most common genes and DNA from its rows. These V and J calls are TCRdb output, not the study's own analysis. The sample profile shows 75,000 to 100,000 distinct CDR3 sequences; about 14% of them were found once. About 10% of the sample rests with the top ten.

Reading from cysteine to phenylalanine, the CDR3 counts 16 amino acids. The retained sequence is limited to the CDR3, 48 bases, with the frame set at the first base. Relative to germline, V is missing 6 bases and J is missing 0 bases, with 10 bases of the junction outside any gene match. What was sequenced was whole blood. The sequence was collected from an adult who was a healthcare worker with PCR-confirmed SARS-CoV-2 infection or an uninfected control (not recorded which). This sequence uses TRBV12-3 or TRBV12-4 and TRBJ1-2; 7 of the junction bases match TRBD1. The CDR3 here reads CASSPQTGFSNYGYTF. In nucleotides, the sequence is TGTGCCAGCAGCCCCCAGACAGGGTTCTCTAACTATGGCTACACCTTC.